This T cell receptor beta chain was retrieved from a study of blood T cell repertoires in COVID-19. Study summary: Researchers got acute and convalescent COVID-19 samples from the United States, Italy and Spain.

The age range of participants was about 18 to 100 years, with residence in under 25 US areas. Recovery among Cohort 3 donors was established by two negative PCRs, clearance, or symptom resolution. Losses at the gene ends were 5 bases for V and 5 bases for J; bases not matched to a gene: 6. CDR3 size: 15 residues. Germline CDR1 is LNHDA and CDR2 is SQIVND (reference sequence). Produced via immunoSEQ multiplex PCR; TCRdb's table is partial and in-frame only. Of roughly 330,000 clones listed, 87% are singletons. This TCR came from a woman aged 25 to 39 who had recovered from COVID-19. The V and J genes are TRBV19 and TRBJ2-3; 11 nucleotides agree with TRBD1. Sequencing input: PBMCs or T cells enriched from blood (not recorded which). DNA of the CDR3: TGTGCCAGTAGTGTACCGGGACAGGGGGTAGATACGCAGTATTTT. The encoded protein is CASSVPGQGVDTQYF.